What follows are 5 T cell receptor beta chains derived from one specimen sequenced in a study of cytomegalovirus exposure and HLA in healthy donors. The PCR employed 60 Vbeta primers together with 13 Jbeta primers. TCRdb's table, derived via immunoSEQ multiplex PCR, lists solely in-frame clones and lacks some. Of tens of thousands of clones in the sample, almost 75% were seen once. The sequencing input was PBMCs. These receptors were taken from a man over 45 in good health and CMV-seronegative.

The chain carries TRBV5-6 and TRBJ2-5; D perhaps matches TRBD1 (6 bases). The assigned J gene may be wrong: the sequence end matches TRBJ2-7 better. In germline, CDR1 is SGHDT, CDR2 YYEEEE. CDR3 size: 13 residues. The CDR3 DNA is TGTGCCAGCAGCGAAACAGGGTGGCGCGAGCAGTACTTC. Residues: CASSETGWREQYF.

This clone was counted a few times. The chain carries TRBV6-5 and TRBJ1-1; D uncertain. Trimming cost V 6 bases and J 14 bases, with 19 bases left between them. Per germline, CDR1 MNHEY and CDR2 SVGAGI. The CDR3 sequence is 12 residues long. This CDR3 is CASSRPRGSCFF. CDR3 nucleotides: TGTGCCAGCAGCCGTCCCCGGGGTTCGTGCTTCTTT.

V gene TRBV9 combines with J gene TRBJ2-7; D gene unclear. The CDR3 length is 14 residues. Per the germline V gene, CDR1 is SGDLS and CDR2 is YYNGEE. Trimming shortened V by 0 bases and J by 0 bases, and 7 bases separated the two germline ends. The CDR3 loop is CASSVASSSYEQYF. CDR3 DNA: TGTGCCAGCAGCGTAGCGAGTAGCTCCTACGAGCAGTACTTC.

This clone is a singleton in its sample. V gene TRBV7-3 combines with J gene TRBJ2-3; 7 nucleotides match TRBD2. Per germline, CDR1 SGHTA and CDR2 FQGTGA. This CDR3 is 14 amino acids long. J gave up 1 base and V 4 bases, and 2 bases lay outside the gene matches. This CDR3 is CASSSSGRTDTQYF. In nucleotides, the CDR3 is TGTGCCAGCAGCTCTAGCGGACGCACAGATACGCAGTATTTT.

This chain joins TRBV27 and TRBJ2-7; D is possibly TRBD1 (5 bases). CDR3 length: 13 residues. Looked up from germline, CDR1 is MNHEY and CDR2 is SMNVEV (reference sequence). V was pared by 0 bases and J by 5 bases, with 8 bases between. The CDR3 DNA reads as TGTGCCAGCAGTTTATCAGGGGCCGACGAGCAGTACTTC. Translation: CASSLSGADEQYF.